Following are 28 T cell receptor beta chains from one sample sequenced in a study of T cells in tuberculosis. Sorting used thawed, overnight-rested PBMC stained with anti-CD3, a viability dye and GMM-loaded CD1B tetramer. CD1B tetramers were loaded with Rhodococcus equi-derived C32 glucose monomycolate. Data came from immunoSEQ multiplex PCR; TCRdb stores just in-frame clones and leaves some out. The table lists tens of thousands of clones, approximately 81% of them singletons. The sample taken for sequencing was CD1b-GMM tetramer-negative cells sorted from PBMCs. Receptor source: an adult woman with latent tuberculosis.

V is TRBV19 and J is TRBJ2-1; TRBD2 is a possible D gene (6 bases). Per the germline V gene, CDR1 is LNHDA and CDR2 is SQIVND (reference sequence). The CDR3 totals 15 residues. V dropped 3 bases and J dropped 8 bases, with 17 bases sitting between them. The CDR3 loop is CASSILSGTSDEQFF. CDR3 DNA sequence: TGTGCCAGTAGTATCCTCTCCGGGACTTCTGATGAGCAGTTCTTC.

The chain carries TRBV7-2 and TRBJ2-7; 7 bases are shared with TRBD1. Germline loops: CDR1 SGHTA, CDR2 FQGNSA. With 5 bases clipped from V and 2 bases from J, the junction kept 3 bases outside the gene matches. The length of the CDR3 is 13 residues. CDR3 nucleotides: TGTGCCAGCAGCCAGGGACAGCCCTACGAGCAGTACTTC. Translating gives CASSQGQPYEQYF.

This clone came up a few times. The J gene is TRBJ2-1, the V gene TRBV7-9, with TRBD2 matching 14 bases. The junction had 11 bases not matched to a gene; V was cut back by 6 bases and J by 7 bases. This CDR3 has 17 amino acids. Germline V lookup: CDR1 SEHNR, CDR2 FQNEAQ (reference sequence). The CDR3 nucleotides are TGTGCCAGCAGTCCCCGACTAGCGGGAGGGCCGGTGAATGAGCAGTTCTTC. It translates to CASSPRLAGGPVNEQFF.

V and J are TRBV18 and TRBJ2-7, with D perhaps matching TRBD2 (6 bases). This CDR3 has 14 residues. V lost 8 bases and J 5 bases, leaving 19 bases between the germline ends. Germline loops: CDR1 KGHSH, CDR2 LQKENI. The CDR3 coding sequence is TGTGCCAGCACTCCCAGGCGGGAAAGCGACGAGCAGTACTTC. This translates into CASTPRRESDEQYF. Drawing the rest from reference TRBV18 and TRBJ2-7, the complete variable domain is NAGVMQNPRHLVRRRGQEARLRCSPMKGHSHVYWYRQLPEEGLKFMVYLQKENIIDESGMPKERFSAEFPKEGPSILRIQQVVRGDSAAYFCASTPRRESDEQYFGPGTRLTVT.

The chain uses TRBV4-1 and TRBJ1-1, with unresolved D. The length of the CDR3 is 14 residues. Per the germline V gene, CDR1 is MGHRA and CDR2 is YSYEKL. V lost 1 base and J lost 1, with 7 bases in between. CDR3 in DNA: TGCGCCAGCAGCCAAGTCCTCTCGAACACTGAAGCTTTCTTT. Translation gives CASSQVLSNTEAFF.

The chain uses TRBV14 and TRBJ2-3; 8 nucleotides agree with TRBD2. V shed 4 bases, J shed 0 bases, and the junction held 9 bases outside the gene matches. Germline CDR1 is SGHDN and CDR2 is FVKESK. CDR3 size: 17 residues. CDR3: CASSPLTGGASTDTQYF. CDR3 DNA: TGTGCCAGCAGCCCCCTAACGGGAGGGGCTAGCACAGATACGCAGTATTTT.

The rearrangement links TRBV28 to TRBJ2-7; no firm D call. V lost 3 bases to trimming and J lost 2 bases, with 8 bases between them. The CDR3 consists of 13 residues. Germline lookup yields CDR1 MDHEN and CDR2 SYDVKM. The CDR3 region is CASSFEVPYEQYF. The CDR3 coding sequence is TGTGCCAGCAGTTTTGAGGTACCCTACGAGCAGTACTTC.

The CDR3 DNA reads TGCGCCAGCATGAAGCTTAACGAGCAGTACTTC. This gives the protein CASMKLNEQYF. The genes are TRBV10-2 and TRBJ2-7; D not certain. V was shortened by 7 bases and J by 5 bases, with 9 bases between the two germline ends. CDR1 is WSHSY and CDR2 is SAAADI in the germline V gene. CDR3 length: 11 residues.

CDR3 nucleotide sequence: TGTGCCAGCAGTCCCCGACAGGCAACTAATGAAAAACTGTTTTTT. Residues: CASSPRQATNEKLFF. This chain connects TRBV27 to TRBJ1-4; D is possibly TRBD1 (6 bases). Trimming stripped 5 bases from V and 0 bases from J, with 10 bases between. The CDR3 covers 15 residues. Germline V gene data show CDR1 as MNHEY and CDR2 as SMNVEV (reference sequence).

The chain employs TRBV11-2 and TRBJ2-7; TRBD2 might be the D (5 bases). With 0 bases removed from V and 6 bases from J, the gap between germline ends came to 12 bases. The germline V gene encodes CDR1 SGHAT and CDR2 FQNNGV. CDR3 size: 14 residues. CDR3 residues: CASSLDLARREQYF. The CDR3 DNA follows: TGTGCCAGCAGCTTAGATCTAGCTAGGCGCGAGCAGTACTTC.

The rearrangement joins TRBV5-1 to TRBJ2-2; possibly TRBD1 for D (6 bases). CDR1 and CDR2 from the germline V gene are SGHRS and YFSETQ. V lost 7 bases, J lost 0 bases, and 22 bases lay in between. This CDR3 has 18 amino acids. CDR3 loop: CASALRGTDRPNTGELFF. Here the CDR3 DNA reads TGCGCCAGCGCCTTACGGGGAACGGACAGACCGAACACCGGGGAGCTGTTTTTT.

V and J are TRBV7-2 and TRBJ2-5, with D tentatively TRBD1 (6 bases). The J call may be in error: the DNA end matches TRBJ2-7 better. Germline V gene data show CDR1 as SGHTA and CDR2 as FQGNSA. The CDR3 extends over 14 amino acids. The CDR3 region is CASGSTGHSYEQYF. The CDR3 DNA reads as TGTGCCAGCGGATCGACAGGACACTCCTACGAGCAGTACTTC.

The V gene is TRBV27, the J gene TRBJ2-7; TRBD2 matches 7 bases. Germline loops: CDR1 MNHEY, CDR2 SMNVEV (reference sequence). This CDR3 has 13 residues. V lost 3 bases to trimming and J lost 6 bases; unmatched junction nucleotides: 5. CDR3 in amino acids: CASSFGREGEQYF. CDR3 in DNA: TGTGCCAGCAGTTTTGGCAGGGAGGGCGAGCAGTACTTC.

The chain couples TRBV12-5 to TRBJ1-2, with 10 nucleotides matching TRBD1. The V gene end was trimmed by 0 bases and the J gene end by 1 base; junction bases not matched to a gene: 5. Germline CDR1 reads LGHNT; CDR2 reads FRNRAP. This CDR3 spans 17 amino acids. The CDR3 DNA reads TGTGCTAGTGGTTTGGTATTGGACAGGGGGTATAACTATGGCTACACCTTC. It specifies CASGLVLDRGYNYGYTF.

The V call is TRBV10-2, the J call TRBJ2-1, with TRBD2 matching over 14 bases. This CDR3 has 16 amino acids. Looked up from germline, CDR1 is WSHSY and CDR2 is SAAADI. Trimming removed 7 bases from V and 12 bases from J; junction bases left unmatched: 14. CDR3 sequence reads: CASTERLRTSGGRQFF. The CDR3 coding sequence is TGCGCCAGCACTGAACGATTGAGGACTAGCGGGGGGAGGCAGTTCTTC.

The DNA for the CDR3 is TGTGCCAGCAGCCTTCCCCGACAGGGGACTGAAGCTTTCTTT. Protein sequence: CASSLPRQGTEAFF. The J gene is TRBJ1-1, the V gene TRBV11-2; 8 bases fit TRBD1. The CDR3 has 14 residues. Trimming removed 5 bases from V and 5 bases from J; junction bases left unmatched: 7. In germline, CDR1 is SGHAT, CDR2 FQNNGV.

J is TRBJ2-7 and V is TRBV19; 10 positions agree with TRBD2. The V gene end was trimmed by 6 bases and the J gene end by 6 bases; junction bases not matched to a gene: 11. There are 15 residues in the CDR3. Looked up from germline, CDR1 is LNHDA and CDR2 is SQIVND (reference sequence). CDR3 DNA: TGTGCCAGTAGCGAGAGGACTAGCGGCTGGGGCGAGCAGTACTTC. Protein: CASSERTSGWGEQYF.

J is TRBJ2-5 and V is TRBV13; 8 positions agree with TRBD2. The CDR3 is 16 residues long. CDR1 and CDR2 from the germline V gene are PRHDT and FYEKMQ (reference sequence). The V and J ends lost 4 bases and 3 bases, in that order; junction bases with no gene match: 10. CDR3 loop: CASSSLSGAYEETQYF. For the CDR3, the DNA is TGTGCCAGCAGCTCCCTTAGCGGGGCATATGAAGAGACCCAGTACTTC. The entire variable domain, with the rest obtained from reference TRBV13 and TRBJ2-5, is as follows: AAGVIQSPRHLIKEKRETATLKCYPIPRHDTVYWYQQGPGQDPQFLISFYEKMQSDKGSIPDRFSAQQFSDYHSELNMSSLELGDSALYFCASSSLSGAYEETQYFGPGTRLLVL.

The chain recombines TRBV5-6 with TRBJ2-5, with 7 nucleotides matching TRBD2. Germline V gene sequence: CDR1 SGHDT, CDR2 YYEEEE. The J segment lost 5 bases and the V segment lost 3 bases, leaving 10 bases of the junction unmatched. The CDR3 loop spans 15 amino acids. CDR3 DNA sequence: TGTGCCAGCAGCTCCCTCGCGGGAGCAGTGGAGACCCAGTACTTC. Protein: CASSSLAGAVETQYF. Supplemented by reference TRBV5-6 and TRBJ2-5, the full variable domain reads DAGVTQSPTHLIKTRGQQVTLRCSPKSGHDTVSWYQQALGQGPQFIFQYYEEEERQRGNFPDRFSGHQFPNYSSELNVNALLLGDSALYLCASSSLAGAVETQYFGPGTRLLVL.

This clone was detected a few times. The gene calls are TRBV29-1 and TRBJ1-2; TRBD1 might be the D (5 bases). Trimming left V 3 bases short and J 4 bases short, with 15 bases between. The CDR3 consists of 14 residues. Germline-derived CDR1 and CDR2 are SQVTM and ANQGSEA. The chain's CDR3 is CSVEPMKTVYGYTF. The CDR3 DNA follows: TGCAGCGTTGAGCCTATGAAGACAGTCTATGGCTACACCTTC.

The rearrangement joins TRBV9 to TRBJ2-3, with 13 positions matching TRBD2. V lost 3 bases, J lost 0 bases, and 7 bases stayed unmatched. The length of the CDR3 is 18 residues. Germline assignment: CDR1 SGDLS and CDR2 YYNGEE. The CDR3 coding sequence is TGTGCCAGCAGCGCGACTAGCGGGGGGCCTTCTAGCACAGATACGCAGTATTTT. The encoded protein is CASSATSGGPSSTDTQYF.

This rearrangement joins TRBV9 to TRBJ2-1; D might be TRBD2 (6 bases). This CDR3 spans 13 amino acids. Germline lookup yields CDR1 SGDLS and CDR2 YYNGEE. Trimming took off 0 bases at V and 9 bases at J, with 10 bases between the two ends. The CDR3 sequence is CASSVVQAGEQFF. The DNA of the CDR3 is TGTGCCAGCAGCGTAGTCCAAGCGGGTGAGCAGTTCTTC.

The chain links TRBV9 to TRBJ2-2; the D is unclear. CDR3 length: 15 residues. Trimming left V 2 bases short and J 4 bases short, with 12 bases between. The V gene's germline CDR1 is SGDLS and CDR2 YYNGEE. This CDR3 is CASSVDTSRTGELFF. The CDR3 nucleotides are TGTGCCAGCAGCGTCGATACCTCGCGCACCGGGGAGCTGTTTTTT.

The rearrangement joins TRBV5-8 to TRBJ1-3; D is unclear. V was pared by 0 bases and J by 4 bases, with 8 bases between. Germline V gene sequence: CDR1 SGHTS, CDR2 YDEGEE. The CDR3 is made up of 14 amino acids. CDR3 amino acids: CASSLVRGGNTIYF. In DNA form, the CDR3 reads TGTGCCAGCAGCTTGGTCAGAGGGGGAAACACCATATATTTT.

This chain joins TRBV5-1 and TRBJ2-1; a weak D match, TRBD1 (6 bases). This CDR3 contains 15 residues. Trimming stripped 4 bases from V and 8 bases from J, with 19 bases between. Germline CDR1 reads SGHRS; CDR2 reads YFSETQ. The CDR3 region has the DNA TGCGCCAGCAGCAAGGGACACTCCGATGGGGATGAGCAGTTCTTC. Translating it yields CASSKGHSDGDEQFF.

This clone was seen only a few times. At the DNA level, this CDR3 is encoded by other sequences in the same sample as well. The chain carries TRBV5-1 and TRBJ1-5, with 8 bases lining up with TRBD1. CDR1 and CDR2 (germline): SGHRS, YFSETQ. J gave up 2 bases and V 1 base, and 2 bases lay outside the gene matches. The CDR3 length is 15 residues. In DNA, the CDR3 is TGCGCCAGCAGCTTGTCGACAGGGGGCAATCAGCCCCAGCATTTT. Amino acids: CASSLSTGGNQPQHF.

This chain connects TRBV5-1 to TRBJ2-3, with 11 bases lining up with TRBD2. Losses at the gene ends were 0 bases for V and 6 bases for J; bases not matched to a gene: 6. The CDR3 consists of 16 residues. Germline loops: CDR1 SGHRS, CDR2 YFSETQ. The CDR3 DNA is TGCGCCAGCAGCTTGGTCCCGACTAGCGGGGCGGATACGCAGTATTTT. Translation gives CASSLVPTSGADTQYF.

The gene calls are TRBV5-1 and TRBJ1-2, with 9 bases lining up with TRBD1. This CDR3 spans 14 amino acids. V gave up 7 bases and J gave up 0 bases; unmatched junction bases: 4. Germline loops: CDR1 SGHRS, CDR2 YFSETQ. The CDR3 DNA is TGCGCCAGCGGCGGGACAGGGCCTAACTATGGCTACACCTTC. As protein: CASGGTGPNYGYTF.